The sequence of this TCR beta chain was determined in a study of cytomegalovirus exposure and HLA in healthy donors. This PCR relied on a set of 60 Vbeta primers and 13 Jbeta primers. Only in-frame clones appear in the TCRdb table, and some are missing; sequencing was by immunoSEQ multiplex PCR. The top ten hold approximately 3.1% of the sample, which has around 150,000 clones, around 78% seen once. Germline V gene lookup returns CDR1 LNHDA and CDR2 SQIVND (reference sequence). The CDR3 consists of 16 residues. V was pared by 4 bases and J by 0 bases, with 2 bases of the junction left unmatched. Sequenced material: PBMCs. The sequence was collected from a woman aged 40 to 50 in good health and CMV-seronegative. The chain couples TRBV19 to TRBJ2-6; TRBD1 matches 8 bases. This CDR3 reads CASSRTGSSGANVLTF. Written as DNA, the CDR3 is TGTGCCAGTAGTAGGACAGGGAGCTCTGGGGCCAACGTCCTGACTTTC.